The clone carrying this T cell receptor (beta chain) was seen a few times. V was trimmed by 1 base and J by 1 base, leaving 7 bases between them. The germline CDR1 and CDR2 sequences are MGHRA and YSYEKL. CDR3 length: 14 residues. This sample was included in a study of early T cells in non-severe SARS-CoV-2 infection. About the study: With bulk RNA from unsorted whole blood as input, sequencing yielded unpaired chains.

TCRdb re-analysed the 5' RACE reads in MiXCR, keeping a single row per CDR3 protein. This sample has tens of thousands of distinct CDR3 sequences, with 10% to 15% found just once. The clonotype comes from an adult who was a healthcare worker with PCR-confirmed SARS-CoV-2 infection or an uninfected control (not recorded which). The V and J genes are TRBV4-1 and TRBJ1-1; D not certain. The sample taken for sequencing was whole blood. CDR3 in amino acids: CASSQADQNTEAFF. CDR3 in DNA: TGCGCCAGCAGCCAAGCTGACCAGAACACTGAAGCTTTCTTT.